These 25 T cell receptor beta chains originate from one sample sequenced in a study of blood T cell repertoires in COVID-19. Libraries were prepared by immunoSEQ multiplex PCR; TCRdb keeps only in-frame clonotypes and omits some of them. This repertoire shows around 75,000 clones, roughly 90% found once; its top ten account for 2% to 3%. Sequencing used peripheral blood. Source of these receptors: a human donor in a cohort sampled during active COVID-19.

The chain is built from TRBV5-6 and TRBJ2-3, with 7 bases matching TRBD2. Losses at the gene ends were 2 bases for V and 3 bases for J; bases not matched to a gene: 6. From germline, CDR1 is SGHDT and CDR2 YYEEEE. There are 15 residues in the CDR3. As DNA, the CDR3 is TGTGCCAGCAGCTTTAAAAGCGGGGCGACAGATACGCAGTATTTT. It encodes CASSFKSGATDTQYF.

V usage is TRBV2 and J usage is TRBJ2-5; the D gene is possibly TRBD2 (6 bases). Trimming stripped 6 bases from V and 5 bases from J, with 13 bases between. The germline CDR1 and CDR2 sequences are SNHLY and FYNNEI. CDR3 size: 13 residues. The CDR3 nucleotides read TGTGCCAGCAGAGAACTAGCAAGGGAGACCCAGTACTTC. Translated: CASRELARETQYF.

The J gene is TRBJ2-7, the V gene TRBV6-6, with 10 bases lining up with TRBD2. There are 14 residues in the CDR3. Germline CDR1 MNHNY, CDR2 SVGAGI (reference sequence). Trimming cost V 6 bases and J 6 bases; bases outside gene matches: 8. The DNA of the CDR3 is TGTGCCAGCAGCCACGGTCTAGCGGGGGTCGAGCAGTACTTC. Translation: CASSHGLAGVEQYF.

The chain carries TRBV7-2 and TRBJ2-7, with TRBD2 matching over 7 bases. The junction had 9 bases not matched to a gene; V was cut back by 1 base and J by 0 bases. The CDR3 consists of 17 residues. The germline gives CDR1 SGHTA, CDR2 FQGNSA. The CDR3 region is CASSLEGAGKSSYEQYF. DNA of the CDR3: TGTGCCAGCAGCTTAGAAGGAGCGGGGAAGAGCTCCTACGAGCAGTACTTC.

V is TRBV5-1 and J is TRBJ1-4, with TRBD1 matching over 9 bases. This CDR3 spans 14 amino acids. Germline CDR1 reads SGHRS; CDR2 reads YFSETQ. V dropped 4 bases and J dropped 4; count of bases not matched to a gene: 2. The CDR3 protein is CASSLGQGNEKLFF. Here the CDR3 DNA reads TGCGCCAGCAGCCTGGGACAGGGTAATGAAAAACTGTTTTTT.

The chain employs TRBV12-5 and TRBJ2-1; 8 nucleotides align to TRBD1. CDR1 and CDR2 (germline): LGHNT, FRNRAP. This CDR3 contains 15 residues. V was clipped by 5 bases and J by 4 bases; unmatched bases: 7. CDR3 nucleotide sequence: TGTGCTAGTGGTCTCAACAGGGGGTCGTACAATGAGCAGTTCTTC. As protein: CASGLNRGSYNEQFF.

The chain uses TRBV28 and TRBJ1-5; 12 positions match TRBD1. The junction had 5 bases not matched to a gene; V was cut back by 2 bases and J by 3 bases. CDR1 is MDHEN and CDR2 is SYDVKM in the germline V gene. The CDR3 loop spans 17 amino acids. CDR3 bases: TGTGCCAGCAGTTTAGCGGGGACAGGGGGCAACAATCAGCCCCAGCATTTT. Its translation: CASSLAGTGGNNQPQHF.

V usage is TRBV5-1 and J usage is TRBJ2-1, with D maybe TRBD2 (7 bases). The V gene lost 4 bases and the J gene lost 3 bases, with 14 bases spanning the gap. The CDR3 length is 15 residues. CDR1 is SGHRS and CDR2 is YFSETQ in the germline V gene. The CDR3 is CASSPGGGDYNEQFF. CDR3 sequence (DNA): TGCGCCAGCAGCCCGGGCGGGGGCGACTACAATGAGCAGTTCTTC.

This clone was counted only a few times. The chain has TRBV27 and TRBJ2-2; D not resolved. The CDR3 loop spans 12 amino acids. Germline values: CDR1 MNHEY, CDR2 SMNVEV (reference sequence). V lost 5 bases, J lost 3 bases, and 4 bases lay in between. CDR3 coding DNA: TGTGCCAGCAGTCCCTACACCGGGGAGCTGTTTTTT. Residues: CASSPYTGELFF.

V gene TRBV12-3 or TRBV12-4 combines with J gene TRBJ2-3, with D hard to call. The CDR3 is 13 residues long. V dropped 3 bases and J dropped 5 bases, with 9 bases sitting between them. This chain's CDR3 is CASSFSSQDTQYF. CDR3 sequence (DNA): TGTGCCAGCAGTTTTTCCAGTCAAGATACGCAGTATTTT.

V usage is TRBV4-3 and J usage is TRBJ2-7; 10 bases line up with TRBD1. This CDR3 has 16 residues. The junction had 7 bases not matched to a gene; V was cut back by 1 base and J by 4 bases. Per germline, CDR1 LGHNA and CDR2 YSLEER. CDR3 sequence reads: CASSQVRDRGGYEQYF. For the CDR3, the DNA is TGCGCCAGCAGCCAAGTCCGGGACAGGGGTGGGTACGAGCAGTACTTC.

The V and J genes are TRBV6-6 and TRBJ1-1; D might be TRBD1 (6 bases). This CDR3 has 13 amino acids. Germline assignment: CDR1 MNHNY and CDR2 SVGAGI (reference sequence). Trimming cost V 7 bases and J 3 bases, with 12 bases left between them. The CDR3 DNA reads TGTGCCAGCAAGGGCGGGGGCGACACTGAAGCTTTCTTT. Translated, it gives CASKGGGDTEAFF.

The chain uses TRBV19 and TRBJ1-3; D ambiguous. The CDR3 is 15 residues long. The germline gives CDR1 LNHDA, CDR2 SQIVND (reference sequence). Trimming shortened V by 1 base and J by 0 bases, and 7 bases separated the two germline ends. CDR3 bases: TGTGCCAGTAGTATAGTCAGGCCCTCTGGAAACACCATATATTTT. It translates to CASSIVRPSGNTIYF. Variable domain in full (rest from reference TRBV19 and TRBJ1-3): DGGITQSPKYLFRKEGQNVTLSCEQNLNHDAMYWYRQDPGQGLRLIYYSQIVNDFQKGDIAEGYSVSREKKESFPLTVTSAQKNPTAFYLCASSIVRPSGNTIYFGEGSWLTVV.

V and J are TRBV9 and TRBJ2-3; possibly TRBD1 or TRBD2 for D (5 bases each). CDR3 length: 12 amino acids. The germline V and J ends were trimmed by 4 bases and 6 bases, with 9 bases remaining between them. Germline lookup yields CDR1 SGDLS and CDR2 YYNGEE. The CDR3 region has the DNA TGTGCCAGCAGCCTAGAGGGGGATACGCAGTATTTT. Encoded protein: CASSLEGDTQYF.

The chain links TRBV19 to TRBJ1-5; a weak D match, TRBD1 (6 bases). The CDR3 has 13 residues. Trimming pared 7 bases from V and 3 bases from J, leaving 10 bases between. CDR1 and CDR2 from the germline V gene are LNHDA and SQIVND (reference sequence). The CDR3 here is CASMDRVNQPQHF. DNA for the CDR3: TGTGCCAGTATGGACAGAGTCAATCAGCCCCAGCATTTT.

The rearrangement joins TRBV6-2 or TRBV6-3 to TRBJ1-1, with a possible D match to TRBD1 (6 bases). Trimming left V 2 bases short and J 1 base short, with 14 bases between. The CDR3 runs to 16 residues. Germline CDR1 and CDR2: MNHEY and SVGEGT. The CDR3 protein is CASSYGQGRGNTEAFF. The CDR3 DNA reads as TGTGCCAGCAGTTACGGGCAGGGGCGAGGGAACACTGAAGCTTTCTTT.

The chain is built from TRBV9 and TRBJ2-5; weak D call: TRBD2 (5 bases). This CDR3 is built from 13 residues. The ends were cut back, 3 bases at V and 6 bases at J, with 12 bases in the middle. Germline V CDR1 and CDR2: SGDLS, YYNGEE. The CDR3 DNA reads as TGTGCCAGCAGCGACCCTAGCATGAAGACCCAGTACTTC. Its protein product is CASSDPSMKTQYF.

The rearrangement joins TRBV6-5 to TRBJ2-7; 9 nucleotides agree with TRBD2. The germline CDR1 and CDR2 sequences are MNHEY and SVGAGI. J lost 1 base, V lost 4 bases, and 2 bases had no gene match. The CDR3 consists of 14 residues. The CDR3 nucleotides read TGTGCCAGCAGTTTAGCGGGAGCGTCCTACGAGCAGTACTTC. It is translated as CASSLAGASYEQYF.

The chain employs TRBV6-2 or TRBV6-3 and TRBJ2-7; D is ambiguous. Trimming took off 0 bases at V and 3 bases at J, with 9 bases between the two ends. The CDR3 is 14 residues long. CDR1 and CDR2 from the germline V gene are MNHEY and SVGEGT. The CDR3 reads CASSYSSGIYEQYF. The CDR3 DNA is TGTGCCAGCAGTTACTCTTCAGGAATCTACGAGCAGTACTTC.

As for this clone: Additional DNA sequences in this sample encode the identical CDR3. The chain uses TRBV19 and TRBJ2-3; 9 bases match TRBD1. V lost 7 bases to trimming and J lost 1 base; unmatched junction nucleotides: 3. Germline CDR1 reads LNHDA; CDR2 reads SQIVND (reference sequence). The CDR3 is made up of 14 amino acids. CDR3 protein: CASTRDRGTDTQYF. The CDR3 DNA follows: TGTGCCAGTACCCGGGACAGGGGCACAGATACGCAGTATTTT. Full variable domain (rest looked up from reference TRBV19 and TRBJ2-3): DGGITQSPKYLFRKEGQNVTLSCEQNLNHDAMYWYRQDPGQGLRLIYYSQIVNDFQKGDIAEGYSVSREKKESFPLTVTSAQKNPTAFYLCASTRDRGTDTQYFGPGTRLTVL.

The chain uses TRBV4-1 and TRBJ1-1; D unclear. Trimming removed 10 bases at V and 1 base at J, with 13 bases between. This CDR3 has 13 residues. Germline CDR1 reads MGHRA; CDR2 reads YSYEKL. The CDR3 DNA reads TGCGCCACCGGAGGTTTCGAGAACACTGAAGCTTTCTTT. It codes for CATGGFENTEAFF.

DNA of the CDR3: TGTGCCAGCAGTTCAGCCTACGAGCAGTACTTC. Its translation is CASSSAYEQYF. This rearrangement joins TRBV7-9 to TRBJ2-7; D gene ambiguous. The CDR3 loop spans 11 amino acids. Germline V gives CDR1 SEHNR, CDR2 FQNEAQ (reference sequence). Trimming pared 6 bases from V and 2 bases from J, leaving 5 bases between.

The V call is TRBV5-6, the J call TRBJ1-1; D gene uncertain. CDR1 is SGHDT and CDR2 is YYEEEE in the germline V gene. The CDR3 runs to 12 residues. Trimming shortened V by 3 bases and J by 0 bases, and 3 bases separated the two germline ends. CDR3 DNA: TGTGCCAGCAGCTATATGAACACTGAAGCTTTCTTT. It encodes CASSYMNTEAFF.

This chain links TRBV6-5 with TRBJ2-7; 7 nucleotides agree with TRBD1. Germline V gene data show CDR1 as MNHEY and CDR2 as SVGAGI. The CDR3 is made up of 15 amino acids. V was clipped by 6 bases and J by 2 bases; unmatched bases: 10. This chain's CDR3 is CASRPTGAQTYEQYF. The CDR3 DNA reads as TGTGCCAGCAGACCAACAGGGGCGCAAACCTACGAGCAGTACTTC.

The genes are TRBV19 and TRBJ2-7; D may be TRBD1 (6 bases). The CDR3 totals 14 residues. V lost 6 bases and J 2 bases, leaving 14 bases between the germline ends. Germline V gene lookup returns CDR1 LNHDA and CDR2 SQIVND (reference sequence). The CDR3, as DNA: TGTGCCAGTAGCCCAGAGGACAGTACCTACGAGCAGTACTTC. Amino acids: CASSPEDSTYEQYF.